The clone carrying this T cell receptor beta chain appeared a few times. Its antigen remains unknown. The entry originates in a study of blood T cells in healthy people across ages. Findings and caveats of the study: It was found that TCR beta diversity correlated strongly with the percentage of naive T cells.

V lost 5 bases to trimming and J lost 0 bases, with 10 bases between them. This CDR3 region has 14 residues. Germline V gene data show CDR1 as PRHDT and CDR2 as FYEKMQ (reference sequence). With a J-beta primer mix and a sample-barcoded 5' primer, a second PCR ran about 6 to 11 cycles. Unique molecular identifiers of 12 random nucleotides labeled each cDNA. TCRdb reanalysed the 5' RACE reads using MiXCR and keeps one entry per CDR3 protein. The table has some 1.4 million distinct CDR3 sequences, 42% seen once. This chain uses TRBV13 with TRBJ2-5; D gene uncertain. The receptor's source is a young woman in good health. The sample was blood. CDR3 amino acids: CASSHNSYQETQYF. The CDR3 DNA is TGTGCCAGCAGCCACAACAGCTACCAAGAGACCCAGTACTTC.